This T cell receptor beta chain was captured by sequencing in a study of shared clonotypes between healthy human individuals. Study results and limitations: Relative to clonotypes present in all four donors, those not shared had lower generation probabilities. It was observed that 5% to 6.5% of naive CD4 clonotypes were shared across a few donors. As a rule, naive subsets had a larger estimated richness than memory subsets.

Generated by immunoSEQ multiplex PCR, the TCRdb table keeps only in-frame clones and is missing some. This table has approximately 1,000,000 clones, 70% to 85% appearing once. This CDR3 comprises 16 residues. Germline CDR1 is SGHRS and CDR2 is YFSETQ. With 4 bases clipped from V and 5 bases from J, the junction kept 9 bases outside the gene matches. This clone was counted a single time. Its antigen is not known. This receptor was identified in a man younger than 35 in good health. Some clones in this sample may be carry-over from other donors' samples. This chain uses TRBV5-1 with TRBJ2-1; 10 nucleotides agree with TRBD2. Sequencing was performed on memory CD4+ T cells from PBMCs. The subset denotes: CD45RA-negative fraction. In nucleotides, the CDR3 is TGCGCCAGCAGCATAGTAGCGGGAGGAACAGACAATGAGCAGTTCTTC. It codes for CASSIVAGGTDNEQFF.